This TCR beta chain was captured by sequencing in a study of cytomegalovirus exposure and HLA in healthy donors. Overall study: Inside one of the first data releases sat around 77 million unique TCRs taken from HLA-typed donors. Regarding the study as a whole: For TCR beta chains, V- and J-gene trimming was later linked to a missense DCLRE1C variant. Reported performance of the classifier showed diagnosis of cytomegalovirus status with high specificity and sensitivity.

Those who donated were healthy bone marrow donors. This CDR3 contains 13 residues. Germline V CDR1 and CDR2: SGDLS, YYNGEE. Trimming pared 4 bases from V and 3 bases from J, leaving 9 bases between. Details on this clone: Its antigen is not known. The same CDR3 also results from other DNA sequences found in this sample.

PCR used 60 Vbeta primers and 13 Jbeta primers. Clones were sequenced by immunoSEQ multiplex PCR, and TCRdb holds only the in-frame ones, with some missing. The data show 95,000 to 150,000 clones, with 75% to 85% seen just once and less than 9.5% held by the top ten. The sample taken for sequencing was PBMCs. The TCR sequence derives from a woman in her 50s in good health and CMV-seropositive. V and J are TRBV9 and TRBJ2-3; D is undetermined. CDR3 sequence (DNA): TGTGCCAGCAGCCTACCCCCAACAGATACGCAGTATTTT. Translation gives CASSLPPTDTQYF.